The source of this T cell receptor beta chain is a study of high-grade serous ovarian cancer treatment subgroups. Trimming took 4 bases from V and 6 from J; bases not matched to a gene: 15. The V gene's germline CDR1 is SGHRS and CDR2 YFSETQ. This CDR3 region has 16 residues. TCRdb keeps only in-frame clones here, not all; method: immunoSEQ multiplex PCR. The data show approximately 40,000 clones, with 75% to 85% seen just once and about 3% held by the top ten. Tumor tissue was taken before any definitive surgery or chemotherapy was given. The chain uses TRBV5-1 and TRBJ1-2, with 7 bases fitting TRBD1. The clonotype originates from a human donor with high-grade serous ovarian cancer. Sequenced material: tumor tissue. The DNA for the CDR3 is TGCGCCAGCAGCCCAGAGGGGGCGGTTTTCCCGGATGGCTACACCTTC. Protein: CASSPEGAVFPDGYTF.